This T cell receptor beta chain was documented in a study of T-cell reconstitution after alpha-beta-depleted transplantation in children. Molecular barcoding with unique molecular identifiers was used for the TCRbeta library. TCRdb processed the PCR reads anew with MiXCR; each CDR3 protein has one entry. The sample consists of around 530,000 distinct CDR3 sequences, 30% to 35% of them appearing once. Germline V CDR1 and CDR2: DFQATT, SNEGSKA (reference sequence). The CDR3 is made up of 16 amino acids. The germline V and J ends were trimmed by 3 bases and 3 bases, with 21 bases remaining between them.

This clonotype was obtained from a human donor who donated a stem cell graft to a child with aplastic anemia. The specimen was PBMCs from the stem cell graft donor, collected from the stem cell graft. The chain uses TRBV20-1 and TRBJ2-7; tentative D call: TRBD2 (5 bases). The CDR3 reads CSARSSSSPNHYEQYF. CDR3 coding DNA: TGCAGTGCTAGGAGCAGTTCTAGCCCCAACCACTACGAGCAGTACTTC.